This entry concerns a single T cell receptor (beta chain). As yet, its antigen is unknown. This record belongs to a study of T-cell reconstitution after alpha-beta-depleted transplantation in children. Points from the study as a whole: Day-60 TCRbeta diversity that was high in some patients was derived from surviving recipient T cells and thymic progenitors. Reportedly, alpha-beta T cells present about two months post-transplant originated from several hundred expanded clones of graft origin. Most T-cell counts and diversity one year after the transplant came from T cells that were newly produced.

TCRbeta library preparation incorporated unique molecular identifiers. Via MiXCR, TCRdb re-called the PCR reads, giving one row per CDR3 protein. The data contain about 830,000 distinct CDR3 sequences, 15% to 20% of them singletons. Germline CDR1 reads SGHTS; CDR2 reads YDEGEE. This CDR3 spans 14 amino acids. The V and J ends lost 4 bases and 4 bases, in that order; junction bases with no gene match: 3. The sequenced sample was PBMCs, mostly from graft donor cells, obtained 360 days after TCRalphabeta/CD19-depleted stem cell transplant. The sequence was collected from a male patient between 10 and 17 years old who had a stem cell transplant for acute lymphoblastic leukemia, so the T cells may come from the graft donor. This chain links TRBV5-8 with TRBJ2-5; 11 bases are shared with TRBD1. The CDR3 protein is CASSEGQGVETQYF. CDR3 bases: TGTGCCAGCAGCGAGGGACAGGGGGTAGAGACCCAGTACTTC.